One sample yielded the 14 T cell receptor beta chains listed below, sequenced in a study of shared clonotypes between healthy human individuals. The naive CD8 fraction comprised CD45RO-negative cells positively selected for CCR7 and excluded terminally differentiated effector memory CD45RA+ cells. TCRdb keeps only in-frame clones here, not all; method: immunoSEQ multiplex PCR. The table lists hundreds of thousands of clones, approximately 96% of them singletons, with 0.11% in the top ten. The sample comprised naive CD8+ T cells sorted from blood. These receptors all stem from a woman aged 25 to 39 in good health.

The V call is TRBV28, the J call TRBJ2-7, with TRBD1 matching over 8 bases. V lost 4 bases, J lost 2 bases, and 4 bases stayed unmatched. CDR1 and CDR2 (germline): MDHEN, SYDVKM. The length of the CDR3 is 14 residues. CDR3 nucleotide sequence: TGTGCCAGCAGTTGGACAGGGAAGGCCTACGAGCAGTACTTC. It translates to CASSWTGKAYEQYF.

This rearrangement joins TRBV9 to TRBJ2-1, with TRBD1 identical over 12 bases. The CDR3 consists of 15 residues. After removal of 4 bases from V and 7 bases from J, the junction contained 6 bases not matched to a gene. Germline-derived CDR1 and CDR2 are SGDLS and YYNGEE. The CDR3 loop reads CASSPGDRGQNEQFF. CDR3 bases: TGTGCCAGCAGCCCGGGGGACAGGGGGCAGAATGAGCAGTTCTTC.

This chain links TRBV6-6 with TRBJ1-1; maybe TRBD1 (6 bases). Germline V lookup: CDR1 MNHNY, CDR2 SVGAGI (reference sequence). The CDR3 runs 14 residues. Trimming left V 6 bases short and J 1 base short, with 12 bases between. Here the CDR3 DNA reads TGTGCCAGCAGGTTTCGACAGGCGAACACTGAAGCTTTCTTT. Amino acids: CASRFRQANTEAFF.

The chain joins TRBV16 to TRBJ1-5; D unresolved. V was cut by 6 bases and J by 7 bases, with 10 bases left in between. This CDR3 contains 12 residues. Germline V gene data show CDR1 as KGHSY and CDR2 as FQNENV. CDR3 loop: CASSLSFQPQHF. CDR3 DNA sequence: TGTGCCAGCAGTCTCTCGTTCCAGCCCCAGCATTTT.

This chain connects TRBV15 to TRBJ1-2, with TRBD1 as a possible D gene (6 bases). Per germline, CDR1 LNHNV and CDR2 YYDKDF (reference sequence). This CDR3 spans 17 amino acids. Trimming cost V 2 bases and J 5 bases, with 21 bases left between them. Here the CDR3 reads CATSRFQGSGWGYGYTF. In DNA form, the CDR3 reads TGTGCCACCAGCAGATTTCAGGGGTCGGGCTGGGGATATGGCTACACCTTC.

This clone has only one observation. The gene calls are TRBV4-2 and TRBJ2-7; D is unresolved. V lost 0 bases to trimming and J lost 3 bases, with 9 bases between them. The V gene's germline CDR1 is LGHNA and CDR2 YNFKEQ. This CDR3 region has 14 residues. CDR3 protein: CASSQDGQFYEQYF. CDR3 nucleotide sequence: TGTGCCAGCAGCCAAGATGGCCAGTTCTACGAGCAGTACTTC.

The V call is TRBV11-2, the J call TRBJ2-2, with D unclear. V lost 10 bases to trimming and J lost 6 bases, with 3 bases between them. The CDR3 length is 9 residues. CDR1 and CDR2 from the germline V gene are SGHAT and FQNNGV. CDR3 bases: TGTGCCACCTCCGGGGAGCTGTTTTTT. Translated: CATSGELFF.

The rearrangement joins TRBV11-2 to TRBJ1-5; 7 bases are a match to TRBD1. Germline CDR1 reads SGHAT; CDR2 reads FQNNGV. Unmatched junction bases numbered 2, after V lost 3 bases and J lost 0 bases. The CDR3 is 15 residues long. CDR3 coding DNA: TGTGCCAGCAGCTTGGGGGACAGTAGCAATCAGCCCCAGCATTTT. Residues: CASSLGDSSNQPQHF.

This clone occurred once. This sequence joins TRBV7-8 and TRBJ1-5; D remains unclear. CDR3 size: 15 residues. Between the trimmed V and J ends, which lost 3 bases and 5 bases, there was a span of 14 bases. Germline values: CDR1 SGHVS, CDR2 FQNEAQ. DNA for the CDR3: TGTGCCAGCAGCTTCAAACCCCCGGGCCATCAGCCCCAGCATTTT. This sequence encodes CASSFKPPGHQPQHF.

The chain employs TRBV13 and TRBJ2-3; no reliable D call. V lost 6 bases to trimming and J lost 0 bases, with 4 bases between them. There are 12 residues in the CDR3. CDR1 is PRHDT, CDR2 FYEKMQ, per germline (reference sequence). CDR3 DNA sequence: TGTGCCAGCAGGATTAGCACAGATACGCAGTATTTT. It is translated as CASRISTDTQYF.

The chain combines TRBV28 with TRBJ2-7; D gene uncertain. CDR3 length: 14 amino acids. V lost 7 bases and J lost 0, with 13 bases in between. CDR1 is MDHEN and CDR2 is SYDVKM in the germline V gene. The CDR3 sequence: CASKRARSSYEQYF. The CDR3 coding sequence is TGTGCCAGCAAACGGGCCCGAAGCTCCTACGAGCAGTACTTC.

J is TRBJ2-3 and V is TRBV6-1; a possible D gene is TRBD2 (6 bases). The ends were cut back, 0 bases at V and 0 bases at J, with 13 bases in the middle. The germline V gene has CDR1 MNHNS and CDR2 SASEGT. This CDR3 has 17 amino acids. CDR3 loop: CASSEAWSGTSTDTQYF. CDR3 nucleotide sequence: TGTGCCAGCAGTGAAGCTTGGTCAGGGACTAGCACAGATACGCAGTATTTT.

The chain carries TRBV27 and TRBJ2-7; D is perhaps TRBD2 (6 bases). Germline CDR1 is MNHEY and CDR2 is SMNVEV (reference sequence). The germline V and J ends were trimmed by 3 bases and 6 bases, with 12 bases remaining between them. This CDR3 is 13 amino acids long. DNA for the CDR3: TGTGCCAGCAGTTTTTCGGCAGCGGGCGAGCAGTACTTC. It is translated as CASSFSAAGEQYF.

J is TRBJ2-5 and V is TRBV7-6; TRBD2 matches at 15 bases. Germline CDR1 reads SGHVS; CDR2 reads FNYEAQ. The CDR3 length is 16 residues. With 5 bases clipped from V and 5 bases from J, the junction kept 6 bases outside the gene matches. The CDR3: CASSQGLAGGGETQYF. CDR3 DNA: TGTGCCAGCAGCCAGGGACTAGCGGGAGGTGGGGAGACCCAGTACTTC.